The TCR beta chain under discussion was sequenced for a study of OX40 agonist ivuxolimab in advanced cancers. Looking at the study overall: The patients got ivuxolimab, which is an agonistic anti-OX40 (CD134) antibody. The study gave patients intravenous ivuxolimab at 0.01 to 10 mg/kg every 2 weeks. Study-wide points: There was clonal expansion of CD4+ and CD8+ blood T cells by week 6 at 0.1 to 3.0 mg/kg.

To note about this clone: Its target is unknown.

Trimming shortened V by 0 bases and J by 4 bases, and 10 bases separated the two germline ends. The CDR3 consists of 14 residues. Germline CDR1 reads SGHNT; CDR2 reads YYREEE (reference sequence). TCRdb's table, derived via immunoSEQ multiplex PCR, lists solely in-frame clones and lacks some. The repertoire holds roughly 80,000 clones, with under 90% as singletons. The chain joins TRBV5-4 to TRBJ2-5; D may be TRBD1 or TRBD2 (6 bases each). The receptor was derived from an adult with an advanced solid tumor such as melanoma, head and neck, liver or kidney cancer. Material: CD4+ or CD8+ T cells sorted from blood, obtained in a trial of the OX40 agonist ivuxolimab. The CDR3 loop reads CASSLAGGRETQYF. CDR3 sequence (DNA): TGTGCCAGCAGCTTGGCTGGGGGGCGAGAGACCCAGTACTTC. The variable domain in full, completed from reference TRBV5-4 and TRBJ2-5, reads ETGVTQSPTHLIKTRGQQVTLRCSSQSGHNTVSWYQQALGQGPQFIFQYYREEENGRGNFPPRFSGLQFPNYSSELNVNALELDDSALYLCASSLAGGRETQYFGPGTRLLVL.